This T cell receptor beta chain was sequenced for a study of shared clonotypes between healthy human individuals. A few counts support this clone. The germline CDR1 and CDR2 sequences are MDHEN and SYDVKM. With 6 bases removed from V and 2 bases from J, the gap between germline ends came to 17 bases. The CDR3 extends over 16 amino acids. The data were produced by immunoSEQ multiplex PCR, yet TCRdb's version contains in-frame clones alone and is incomplete. The sample lists about 1 million clones; 78% were seen once. The sample consisted of memory CD4+ T cells from PBMCs. Subset defined: CD45RA-negative fraction. The sequence came from a man between 18 and 35 years old in good health. Some clones in this sample may be carry-over from other donors' samples. The genes are TRBV28 and TRBJ1-5; the D gene is possibly TRBD1 (5 bases). The DNA of the CDR3 is TGTGCCAGCAGCAATCCCCGGGTGGGGGGCAATCAGCCCCAGCATTTT. Translating gives CASSNPRVGGNQPQHF.